These 6 T cell receptor beta chains share one sample of origin, sequenced in a study of vaccination and CD4 T cells after COVID-19. CD4+ T cells that had been cultured provided DNA sequenced with the Oncomine TCR Beta short-read assay. A single record per CDR3 protein comes from TCRdb applying MiXCR to the PCR reads. This sample has approximately 23,000 distinct CDR3 sequences, with 50% found just once. Treatment denoted: roughly 11-day PBMC culture with coronavirus spike peptide pools or control peptides (ViraFEST assay). These TCRs' antigens remain unknown. The starting material was CD4+ T cells from blood, cultured in vitro, obtained before SARS-CoV-2 vaccination. The receptor source for this set is a human donor who received a COVID-19 vaccine.

A few counts support this clonotype. V is TRBV20-1 and J is TRBJ2-2; either TRBD1 or TRBD2 may supply D (5 bases each). This CDR3 region has 14 residues. Germline V CDR1 and CDR2: DFQATT, SNEGSKA (reference sequence). V lost 0 bases and J lost 7, with 12 bases in between. This CDR3 reads CSAREGTSGGELFF. The CDR3 nucleotides read TGCAGTGCTAGAGAGGGGACGTCGGGCGGGGAGCTGTTTTTT.

This sequence joins TRBV18 and TRBJ1-6; 9 positions match TRBD1. Germline trimming cut 4 bases from V and 6 bases from J; bases unmatched to any gene: 4. The CDR3 runs to 15 residues. Germline V CDR1 and CDR2: KGHSH, LQKENI. The CDR3 loop is CASSLRTGANSPLHF. CDR3 bases: TGTGCCAGCTCACTAAGGACAGGGGCTAATTCACCCCTCCACTTT.

This clonotype has only one observation. V gene TRBV6-9 combines with J gene TRBJ2-3; 12 bases line up with TRBD2. V gave up 6 bases and J gave up 3 bases; unmatched junction bases: 4. Germline V CDR1 and CDR2: MNHGY, SVAAGI. The CDR3 totals 15 residues. CDR3 region: CASRLTSGGTDTQYF. In DNA form, the CDR3 reads TGTGCCAGCAGACTAACTAGCGGGGGGACAGATACGCAGTATTTT.

In this sample, this clonotype is medium-sized. V gene TRBV2 combines with J gene TRBJ2-3, with a possible D match to TRBD2 (5 bases). Trimming removed 4 bases at V and 9 bases at J, with 8 bases between. CDR3 size: 11 residues. The germline V gene encodes CDR1 SNHLY and CDR2 FYNNEI. The CDR3 region is CASSVLVTQYF. CDR3 DNA sequence: TGTGCCAGCAGTGTACTAGTAACGCAGTATTTT.

In its sample, this clonotype was seen once. The chain is built from TRBV15 and TRBJ2-7; 8 bases line up with TRBD1. Germline V gene sequence: CDR1 LNHNV, CDR2 YYDKDF (reference sequence). The CDR3 consists of 13 residues. The J segment lost 9 bases and the V segment lost 3 bases, leaving 7 bases of the junction unmatched. CDR3 in amino acids: CATSRETGVGQYF. CDR3 in DNA: TGTGCCACCAGCAGGGAGACAGGGGTTGGGCAGTACTTC. The full variable domain, rest sourced from reference TRBV15 and TRBJ2-7, is DAMVIQNPRYQVTQFGKPVTLSCSQTLNHNVMYWYQQKSSQAPKLLFHYYDKDFNNEADTPDNFQSRRPNTSFCFLDIRSPGLGDTAMYLCATSRETGVGQYFGPGTRLTVT.

In this sample, this clonotype turned up once. Given the absence of the conserved phenylalanine or tryptophan at the CDR3 end, a read error is likely. The gene calls are TRBV3-1 and TRBJ1-2, with a weak D call TRBD1 (5 bases). V was pared by 0 bases and J by 3 bases, with 14 bases between. CDR3 length equals 16 residues. Germline CDR1 reads LGHDT; CDR2 reads YNNKEL (reference sequence). The CDR3 region has the DNA TGTGCCAGCAGCCAAGATCTCAGGACGGGGGACTATGGCTACACCCTC. It is translated as CASSQDLRTGDYGYTL.